This T cell receptor (beta chain) is drawn from a study of CD8 T cells in ankylosing spondylitis. A remark on this clonotype: The antigen remains unidentified.

This CDR3 has 13 amino acids. Germline CDR1 is MDHEN and CDR2 is SYDVKM. The V and J ends lost 3 bases and 2 bases respectively, with 8 bases between them. Findings and limits, study-wide: One TCR beta motif, made up of about 8 highly homologous variants, appeared characteristic of ankylosing spondylitis blood.

TCRdb processed the 5' RACE reads anew with MiXCR; each CDR3 protein has one entry. This sample has 400,000 or so distinct CDR3 sequences; roughly 26% occur once, and the top ten carry about 0.9%. V usage is TRBV28 and J usage is TRBJ2-7; no reliable D call. The TCR was taken from a male donor with ankylosing spondylitis. The sequencing sample was made of blood, either unsorted or a sorted T cell fraction (not recorded which). CDR3: CASSLPGPYEQYV. CDR3 DNA sequence: TGTGCCAGCAGTTTGCCGGGTCCCTACGAGCAGTACGTC.